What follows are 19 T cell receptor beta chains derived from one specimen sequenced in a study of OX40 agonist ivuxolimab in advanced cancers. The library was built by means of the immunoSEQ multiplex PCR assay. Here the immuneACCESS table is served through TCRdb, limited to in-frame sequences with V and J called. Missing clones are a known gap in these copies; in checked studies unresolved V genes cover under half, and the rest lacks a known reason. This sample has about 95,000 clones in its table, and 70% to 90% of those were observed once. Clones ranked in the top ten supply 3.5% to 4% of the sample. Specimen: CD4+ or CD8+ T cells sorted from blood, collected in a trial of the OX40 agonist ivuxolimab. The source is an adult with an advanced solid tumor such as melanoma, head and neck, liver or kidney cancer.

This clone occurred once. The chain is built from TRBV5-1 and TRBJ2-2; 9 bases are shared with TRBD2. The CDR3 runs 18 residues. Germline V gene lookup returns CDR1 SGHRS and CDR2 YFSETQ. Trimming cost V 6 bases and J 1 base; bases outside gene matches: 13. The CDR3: CASTVGPSGTENTGELFF. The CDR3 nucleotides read TGCGCCAGCACCGTTGGTCCTAGCGGGACTGAGAACACCGGGGAGCTGTTTTTT.

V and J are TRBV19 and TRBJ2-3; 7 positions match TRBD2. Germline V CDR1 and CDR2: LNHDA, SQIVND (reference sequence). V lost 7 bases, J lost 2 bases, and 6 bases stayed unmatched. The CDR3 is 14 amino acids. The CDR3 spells CASNAGDLTDTQYF. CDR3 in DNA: TGTGCCAGTAATGCGGGAGACCTCACAGATACGCAGTATTTT.

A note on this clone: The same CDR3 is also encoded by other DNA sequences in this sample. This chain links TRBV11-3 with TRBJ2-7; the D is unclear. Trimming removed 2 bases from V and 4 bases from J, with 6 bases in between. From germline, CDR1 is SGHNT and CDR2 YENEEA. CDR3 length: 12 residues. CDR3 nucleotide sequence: TGTGCCAGCAGCTTAAACCTTTACGAGCAGTACTTC. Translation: CASSLNLYEQYF.

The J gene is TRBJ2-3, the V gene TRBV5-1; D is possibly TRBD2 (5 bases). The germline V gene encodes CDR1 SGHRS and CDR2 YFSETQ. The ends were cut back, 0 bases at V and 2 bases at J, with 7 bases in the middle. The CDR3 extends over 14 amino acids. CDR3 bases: TGCGCCAGCAGCTTGGGGCGGGCCACAGATACGCAGTATTTT. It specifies CASSLGRATDTQYF. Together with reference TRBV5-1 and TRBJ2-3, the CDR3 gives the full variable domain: KAGVTQTPRYLIKTRGQQVTLSCSPISGHRSVSWYQQTPGQGLQFLFEYFSETQRNKGNFPGRFSGRQFSNSRSEMNVSTLELGDSALYLCASSLGRATDTQYFGPGTRLTVL.

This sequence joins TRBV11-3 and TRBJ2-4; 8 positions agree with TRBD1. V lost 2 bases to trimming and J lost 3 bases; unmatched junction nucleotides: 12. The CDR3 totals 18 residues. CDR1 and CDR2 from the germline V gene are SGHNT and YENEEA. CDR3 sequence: CASSLPLGTGKIKNIQYF. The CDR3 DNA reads TGTGCCAGCAGCTTACCCTTGGGGACAGGAAAAATCAAAAACATTCAGTACTTC.

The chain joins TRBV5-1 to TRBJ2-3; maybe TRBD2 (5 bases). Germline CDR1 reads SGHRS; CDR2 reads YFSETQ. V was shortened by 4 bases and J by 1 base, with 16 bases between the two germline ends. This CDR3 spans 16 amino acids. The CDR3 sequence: CASSLLLELGTDTQYF. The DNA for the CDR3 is TGCGCCAGCAGCCTACTACTAGAGCTAGGCACAGATACGCAGTATTTT.

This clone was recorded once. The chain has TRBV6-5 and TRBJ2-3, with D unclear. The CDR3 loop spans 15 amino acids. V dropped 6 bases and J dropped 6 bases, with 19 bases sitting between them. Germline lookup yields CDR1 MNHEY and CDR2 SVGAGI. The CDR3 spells CASSPRLRVSDTQYF. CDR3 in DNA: TGTGCCAGCAGCCCACGACTCCGGGTTTCGGATACGCAGTATTTT.

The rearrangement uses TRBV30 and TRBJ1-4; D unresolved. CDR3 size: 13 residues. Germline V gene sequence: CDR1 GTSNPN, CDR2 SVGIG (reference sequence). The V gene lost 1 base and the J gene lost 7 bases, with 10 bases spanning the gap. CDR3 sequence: CAWSGIRLEKLFF. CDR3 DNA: TGTGCCTGGAGTGGTATCAGGCTTGAAAAACTGTTTTTT. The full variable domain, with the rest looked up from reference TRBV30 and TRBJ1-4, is SQTIHQWPATLVQPVGSPLSLECTVEGTSNPNLYWYRQAAGRGLQLLFYSVGIGQISSEVPQNLSASRPQDRQFILSSKKLLLSDSGFYLCAWSGIRLEKLFFGSGTQLSVL.

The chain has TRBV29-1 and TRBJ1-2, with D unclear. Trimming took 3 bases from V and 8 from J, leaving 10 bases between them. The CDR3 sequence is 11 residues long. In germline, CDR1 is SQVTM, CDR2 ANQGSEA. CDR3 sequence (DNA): TGCAGCGTTGAGGGGAGGAAGGGCTACACCTTC. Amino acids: CSVEGRKGYTF. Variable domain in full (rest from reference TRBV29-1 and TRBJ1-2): SAVISQKPSRDICQRGTSLTIQCQVDSQVTMMFWYRQQPGQSLTLIATANQGSEATYESGFVIDKFPISRPNLTFSTLTVSNMSPEDSSIYLCSVEGRKGYTFGSGTRLTVV.

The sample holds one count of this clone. The CDR3 protein is CASSQGTGLWFF. CDR3 sequence (DNA): TGTGCCAGCAGCCAAGGGACAGGCCTTTGGTTCTTC. V usage is TRBV14 and J usage is TRBJ2-1; 7 nucleotides agree with TRBD1. V trimming: 1 base; J trimming: 15 bases; junction bases outside the gene matches: 6. In germline, CDR1 is SGHDN, CDR2 FVKESK. The length of the CDR3 is 12 residues.

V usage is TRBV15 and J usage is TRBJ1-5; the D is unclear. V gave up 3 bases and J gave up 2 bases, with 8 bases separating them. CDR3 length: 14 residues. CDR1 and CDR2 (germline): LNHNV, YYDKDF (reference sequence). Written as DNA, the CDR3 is TGTGCCACCAGCAGGGTTAGGGGCAATCAGCCCCAGCATTTT. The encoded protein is CATSRVRGNQPQHF.

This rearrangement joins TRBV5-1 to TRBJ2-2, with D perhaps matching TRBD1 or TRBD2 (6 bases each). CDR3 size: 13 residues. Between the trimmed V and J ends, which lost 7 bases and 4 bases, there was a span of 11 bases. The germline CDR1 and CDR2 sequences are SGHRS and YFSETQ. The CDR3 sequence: CASQEGGTGELFF. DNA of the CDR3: TGCGCCAGCCAGGAGGGGGGCACCGGGGAGCTGTTTTTT.

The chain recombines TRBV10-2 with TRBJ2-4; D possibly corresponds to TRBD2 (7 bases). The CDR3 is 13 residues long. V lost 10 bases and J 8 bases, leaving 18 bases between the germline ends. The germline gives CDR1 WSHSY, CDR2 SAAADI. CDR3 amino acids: CATLGAGADIQYF. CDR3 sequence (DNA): TGCGCCACATTGGGGGCGGGAGCAGACATTCAGTACTTC.

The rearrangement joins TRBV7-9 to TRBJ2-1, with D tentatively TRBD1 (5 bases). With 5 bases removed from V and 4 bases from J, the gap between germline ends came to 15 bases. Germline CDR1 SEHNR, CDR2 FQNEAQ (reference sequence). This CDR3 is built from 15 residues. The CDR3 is CASSPLRVSYNEQFF. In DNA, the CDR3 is TGTGCCAGCAGCCCCCTCAGGGTGTCATACAATGAGCAGTTCTTC.

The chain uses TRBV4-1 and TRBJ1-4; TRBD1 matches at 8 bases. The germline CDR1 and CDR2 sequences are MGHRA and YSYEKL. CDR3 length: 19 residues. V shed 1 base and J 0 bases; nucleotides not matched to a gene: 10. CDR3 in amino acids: CASSQGRRQGTTTNEKLFF. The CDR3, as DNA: TGCGCCAGCAGCCAAGGGCGGAGACAGGGGACTACAACTAATGAAAAACTGTTTTTT.

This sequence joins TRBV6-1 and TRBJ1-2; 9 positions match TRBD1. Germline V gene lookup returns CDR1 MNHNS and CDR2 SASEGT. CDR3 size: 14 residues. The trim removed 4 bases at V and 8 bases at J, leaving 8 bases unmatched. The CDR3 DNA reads TGTGCCAGCAGTGCCTGGGGGACAGGGATAGGCTACACCTTC. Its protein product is CASSAWGTGIGYTF.

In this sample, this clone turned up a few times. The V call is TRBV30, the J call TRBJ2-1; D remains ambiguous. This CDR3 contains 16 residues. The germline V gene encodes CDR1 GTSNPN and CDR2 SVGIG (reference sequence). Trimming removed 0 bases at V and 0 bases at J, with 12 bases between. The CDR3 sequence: CAWSVQGLDSYNEQFF. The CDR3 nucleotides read TGTGCCTGGAGTGTACAAGGCTTAGACTCCTACAATGAGCAGTTCTTC.

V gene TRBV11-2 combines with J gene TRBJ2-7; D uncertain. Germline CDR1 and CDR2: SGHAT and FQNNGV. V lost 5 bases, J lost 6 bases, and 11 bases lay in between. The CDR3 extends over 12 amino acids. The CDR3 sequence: CASSHNFGEQYF. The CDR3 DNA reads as TGTGCCAGCAGCCACAACTTCGGCGAGCAGTACTTC.

CDR3 protein: CASSLATGRLSYEQYF. The CDR3 DNA reads TGTGCCAGCAGCTTAGCTACGGGACGGCTCTCCTACGAGCAGTACTTC. This chain links TRBV13 with TRBJ2-7; either TRBD1 or TRBD2 may supply D (5 bases each). Germline CDR1 is PRHDT and CDR2 is FYEKMQ (reference sequence). Deletions cut 1 base from V and 0 bases from J, with 13 bases between. The CDR3 runs 16 residues.